Each of the 31 T cell receptor beta chains below was sequenced from the same sample in a study of T cell responses to AZD1222 COVID-19 vaccine. Sequencing used immunoSEQ multiplex PCR; TCRdb keeps in-frame clones, though not all of them. This table has over 85,000 clones, approximately 88% appearing once. This sample comprised peripheral blood, obtained 28 days after the second AZD1222 dose. The receptor source for this set is an adult who received the AZD1222 COVID-19 vaccine.

The chain carries TRBV7-6 and TRBJ2-5; the D call may be TRBD1 or TRBD2 (5 bases each). Germline V lookup: CDR1 SGHVS, CDR2 FNYEAQ. With 6 bases removed from V and 7 bases from J, the gap between germline ends came to 24 bases. This CDR3 has 16 residues. CDR3 nucleotides: TGTGCCAGCAGGCGTCTCACGGGGCTAGCCTTGGGGACCCAGTACTTC. This gives the protein CASRRLTGLALGTQYF.

The chain has TRBV29-1 and TRBJ2-3; TRBD2 matches at 11 bases. The CDR3 has 14 amino acids. V dropped 6 bases and J dropped 3; count of bases not matched to a gene: 5. Per the germline V gene, CDR1 is SQVTM and CDR2 is ANQGSEA. The CDR3 DNA is TGCAGCGTCGATCTAGCGGGAGGTACAGATACGCAGTATTTT. Amino acids: CSVDLAGGTDTQYF.

This clone showed up just once. This chain connects TRBV6-5 to TRBJ1-2, with 7 bases fitting TRBD1. The CDR3 is 13 amino acids. Per germline, CDR1 MNHEY and CDR2 SVGAGI. The V and J ends lost 6 bases and 2 bases, in that order; junction bases with no gene match: 3. The chain's CDR3 is CASRKTGNYGYTF. The DNA of the CDR3 is TGTGCCAGCAGGAAGACAGGGAACTATGGCTACACCTTC.

This clone was seen once. The rearrangement joins TRBV27 to TRBJ2-1; 15 nucleotides align to TRBD2. V shed 6 bases, J shed 2 bases, and the junction held 5 bases outside the gene matches. CDR1 and CDR2 from the germline V gene are MNHEY and SMNVEV (reference sequence). The CDR3 sequence is 17 residues long. CDR3 coding DNA: TGTGCCAGCAGGGGACTAGCGGGGGGCTTTCCCTACAATGAGCAGTTCTTC. Translation: CASRGLAGGFPYNEQFF.

The chain employs TRBV6-5 and TRBJ1-2; D is ambiguous. V was trimmed by 0 bases and J by 8 bases, leaving 16 bases between them. The CDR3 extends over 15 amino acids. Germline CDR1 and CDR2: MNHEY and SVGAGI. The CDR3 sequence is CASSYSWVPPFGYTF. The CDR3 nucleotides are TGTGCCAGCAGTTACTCGTGGGTACCCCCTTTCGGCTACACCTTC.

This clone was seen a few times. The genes are TRBV5-1 and TRBJ2-7; possible D gene TRBD2, 6 bases. Germline CDR1 reads SGHRS; CDR2 reads YFSETQ. V was pared by 6 bases and J by 4 bases, with 14 bases between. The CDR3 has 13 residues. The CDR3 sequence is CASNRGGNYEQYF. In DNA, the CDR3 is TGCGCCAGCAACCGAGGAGGGAATTACGAGCAGTACTTC. Variable domain in full (rest from reference TRBV5-1 and TRBJ2-7): KAGVTQTPRYLIKTRGQQVTLSCSPISGHRSVSWYQQTPGQGLQFLFEYFSETQRNKGNFPGRFSGRQFSNSRSEMNVSTLELGDSALYLCASNRGGNYEQYFGPGTRLTVT.

The rearrangement uses TRBV28 and TRBJ1-1; no clear D gene. The germline V and J ends were trimmed by 7 bases and 11 bases, with 14 bases remaining between them. Looked up from germline, CDR1 is MDHEN and CDR2 is SYDVKM. This CDR3 has 11 amino acids. The CDR3 DNA sequence: TGTGCCAGCACCCTAGAAGCCAGGGCTTTCTTT. Translating it yields CASTLEARAFF.

This chain links TRBV6-5 with TRBJ1-1; D gene unclear. The germline V gene encodes CDR1 MNHEY and CDR2 SVGAGI. The germline V and J ends were trimmed by 8 bases and 4 bases, with 14 bases remaining between them. The CDR3 runs 13 residues. For the CDR3, the DNA is TGTGCCAGCTTCTCAGTGTGGGGCACTGAAGCTTTCTTT. Translation gives CASFSVWGTEAFF.

This sequence joins TRBV2 and TRBJ2-1; a weak D match, TRBD1 (5 bases). The CDR3 spans 14 residues. V lost 4 bases, J lost 4 bases, and 11 bases lay in between. The V gene's germline CDR1 is SNHLY and CDR2 FYNNEI. The CDR3 here is CASSGRALYNEQFF. The CDR3 bases are TGTGCCAGCAGTGGCAGGGCCCTGTACAATGAGCAGTTCTTC.

V and J are TRBV6-5 and TRBJ1-5; 7 nucleotides match TRBD1. Per the germline V gene, CDR1 is MNHEY and CDR2 is SVGAGI. The CDR3 length is 16 residues. V shed 2 bases, J shed 6 bases, and the junction held 10 bases outside the gene matches. The CDR3 here is CASSYSPPRTGQPQHF. The CDR3 bases are TGTGCCAGCAGTTACAGCCCCCCAAGGACAGGTCAGCCCCAGCATTTT.

The rearrangement uses TRBV2 and TRBJ2-1; TRBD2 matches at 9 bases. This CDR3 spans 16 amino acids. Germline lookup yields CDR1 SNHLY and CDR2 FYNNEI. Trimming cost V 6 bases and J 1 base; bases outside gene matches: 7. CDR3 in amino acids: CASSPSGTSSYNEQFF. For the CDR3, the DNA is TGTGCCAGCAGCCCTAGCGGGACCTCTTCCTACAATGAGCAGTTCTTC.

V usage is TRBV2 and J usage is TRBJ1-1; a weak D match, TRBD1 (5 bases). V lost 3 bases to trimming and J lost 11 bases, with 10 bases between them. This CDR3 comprises 11 residues. CDR1 SNHLY and CDR2 FYNNEI come from the germline V gene. The CDR3 protein is CASSEARAAFF. The DNA for the CDR3 is TGTGCCAGCAGTGAGGCCAGGGCGGCTTTCTTT.

J is TRBJ2-7 and V is TRBV4-1, with TRBD1 as a possible D gene (6 bases). The CDR3 spans 15 residues. The V gene lost 1 base and the J gene lost 5 bases, with 15 bases spanning the gap. Germline CDR1 is MGHRA and CDR2 is YSYEKL. CDR3 loop: CASSQVAAGVNEQYF. The CDR3 bases are TGCGCCAGCAGCCAAGTCGCAGCAGGGGTTAACGAGCAGTACTTC.

The CDR3 region has the DNA TGTGCCTGGGAACCGGGAGACCGTATTTGCACCTTC. It translates to CAWEPGDRICTF. The rearrangement joins TRBV30 to TRBJ1-2; D call uncertain. The ends were cut back, 5 bases at V and 13 bases at J, with 20 bases in the middle. Germline V gene data show CDR1 as GTSNPN and CDR2 as SVGIG (reference sequence). The CDR3 consists of 12 residues.

V and J are TRBV3-1 (or the pseudogene TRBV3-2) and TRBJ1-3, with a possible D match to TRBD1 (6 bases). Trimming stripped 1 base from V and 2 bases from J, with 9 bases between. The CDR3 runs 15 residues. Germline V CDR1 and CDR2: LGHDT, YNNKEL (reference sequence). The CDR3: CASSQVAGAGNTIYF. For the CDR3, the DNA is TGTGCCAGCAGCCAAGTGGCAGGGGCTGGAAACACCATATATTTT.

J is TRBJ2-3 and V is TRBV6-2 or TRBV6-3; D might be TRBD1 (5 bases). V gave up 6 bases and J gave up 2 bases, with 9 bases separating them. CDR1 and CDR2 from the germline V gene are MNHEY and SVGEGT. The CDR3 covers 13 residues. The CDR3 coding sequence is TGTGCCAGCAGCCGACAGTTCACAGATACGCAGTATTTT. It translates to CASSRQFTDTQYF.

This chain links TRBV5-4 with TRBJ2-7; 10 bases are shared with TRBD1. The germline gives CDR1 SGHNT, CDR2 YYREEE (reference sequence). The CDR3 runs to 15 residues. Trimming removed 2 bases from V and 4 bases from J; junction bases left unmatched: 6. CDR3 loop: CASSFMGQGSYEQYF. The DNA for the CDR3 is TGTGCCAGCAGCTTTATGGGACAGGGGAGTTACGAGCAGTACTTC.

This clone was counted between two and nine times. This chain connects TRBV5-5 to TRBJ1-2; 8 bases match TRBD1. Germline trimming cut 3 bases from V and 0 bases from J; bases unmatched to any gene: 1. The CDR3 is made up of 14 amino acids. Germline CDR1 reads SGHKS; CDR2 reads YYEKEE (reference sequence). In DNA form, the CDR3 reads TGTGCCAGCAGCTGGGGACAGGCTAACTATGGCTACACCTTC. Encoded protein: CASSWGQANYGYTF.

This clone was counted once. The genes are TRBV9 and TRBJ2-3; the D gene is possibly TRBD1 (6 bases). The CDR3 is made up of 15 amino acids. V gave up 1 base and J gave up 5 bases, with 14 bases separating them. The germline CDR1 and CDR2 sequences are SGDLS and YYNGEE. Here the CDR3 DNA reads TGTGCCAGCAGCGTATGGGGAAGAGGGGGAGATACGCAGTATTTT. Translation gives CASSVWGRGGDTQYF.

Turning to this clone: One junction end disagrees with the germline gene, perhaps due to a read error. The chain links TRBV11-3 to TRBJ1-3, with D perhaps matching TRBD1 (6 bases). Per the germline V gene, CDR1 is SGHNT and CDR2 is YENEEA. The CDR3 spans 14 residues. Written as DNA, the CDR3 is TGTGCCAGCGGCTTCTACAGGGATGCGAACACCATATATTTT. It encodes CASGFYRDANTIYF.

The chain carries TRBV28 and TRBJ1-2; 8 positions agree with TRBD1. The CDR3 spans 12 residues. The trim removed 4 bases at V and 7 bases at J, leaving 2 bases unmatched. CDR1 MDHEN and CDR2 SYDVKM come from the germline V gene. The CDR3 region has the DNA TGTGCCAGCAGTTCCCAGGGGGCTGGCTACACCTTC. Translating gives CASSSQGAGYTF.

This clone was detected once. The chain recombines TRBV3-1 (or the pseudogene TRBV3-2) with TRBJ1-1, with D unclear. Germline CDR1 is LGHDT and CDR2 is YNNKEL (reference sequence). The CDR3 consists of 14 residues. Between the trimmed V and J ends, which lost 0 bases and 1 base, there was a span of 6 bases. The DNA of the CDR3 is TGTGCCAGCAGCCAAGACATCTCGAACACTGAAGCTTTCTTT. It encodes CASSQDISNTEAFF.

The chain combines TRBV4-2 with TRBJ1-2; TRBD1 is a possible D gene (5 bases). CDR1 and CDR2 (germline): LGHNA, YNFKEQ. V was cut by 0 bases and J by 8 bases, with 13 bases left in between. This CDR3 spans 14 amino acids. CDR3 sequence: CASSQEGRGDGYTF. CDR3 DNA: TGTGCCAGCAGCCAAGAGGGCCGGGGCGACGGCTACACCTTC.

The V and J genes are TRBV21-1 and TRBJ2-1; TRBD1 is taken as the D call from the table, unchecked against the DNA. TRBV21-1 is a recognized pseudogene. The CDR3 sequence is 16 residues long. CDR3 DNA sequence: TGTGCCAGCAGCACATGGACAGTGAGCTCCTACAATGAGCAGTTCTTC. It translates to CASSTWTVSSYNEQFF.

The count of this clone is one. The chain joins TRBV28 to TRBJ2-2; D is unclear. CDR3 length equals 12 residues. Trimming took 5 bases from V and 5 from J, leaving 6 bases between them. Germline values: CDR1 MDHEN, CDR2 SYDVKM. CDR3 sequence: CASSTRTGELFF. In DNA form, the CDR3 reads TGTGCCAGCAGTACGAGGACCGGGGAGCTGTTTTTT.

This clone came up once. The V call is TRBV6-2 or TRBV6-3, the J call TRBJ1-1; TRBD1 is a possible D gene (6 bases). This CDR3 is built from 13 residues. Between the trimmed V and J ends, which lost 7 bases and 3 bases, there was a span of 12 bases. Germline CDR1 is MNHEY and CDR2 is SVGEGT. CDR3 in DNA: TGTGCCAGCATTTTCTCAGGGGACACTGAAGCTTTCTTT. Translated, it gives CASIFSGDTEAFF.

This clone was picked up one time. V and J are TRBV27 and TRBJ2-7; D ambiguous. Trimming cost V 4 bases and J 3 bases, with 13 bases left between them. CDR3 length: 14 amino acids. Germline V gene sequence: CDR1 MNHEY, CDR2 SMNVEV (reference sequence). The CDR3 is CASSSTLSYYEQYF. CDR3 sequence (DNA): TGTGCCAGCAGTTCCACCCTATCTTACTACGAGCAGTACTTC.

This chain connects TRBV27 to TRBJ1-1, with D perhaps TRBD1 (5 bases). This CDR3 region has 13 residues. Germline V lookup: CDR1 MNHEY, CDR2 SMNVEV (reference sequence). V was cut by 4 bases and J by 1 base, with 7 bases left in between. For the CDR3, the DNA is TGTGCCAGCAGTTCGCAGGGGAACACTGAAGCTTTCTTT. Translating gives CASSSQGNTEAFF.

This clone was seen a few times. This chain uses TRBV18 with TRBJ2-7, with TRBD1 matching 8 bases. Germline values: CDR1 KGHSH, CDR2 LQKENI. This CDR3 spans 15 amino acids. Unmatched junction bases numbered 10, after V lost 6 bases and J lost 3 bases. Here the CDR3 reads CASSHRTGTLYEQYF. DNA for the CDR3: TGTGCCAGCTCCCACCGGACAGGGACCCTCTACGAGCAGTACTTC.

The V and J genes are TRBV30 and TRBJ1-5; D gene uncertain. The germline V and J ends were trimmed by 5 bases and 3 bases, with 14 bases remaining between them. CDR1 is GTSNPN and CDR2 is SVGIG in the germline V gene (reference sequence). This CDR3 region has 14 residues. The CDR3, as DNA: TGTGCCTGGTCGACGGGCAGCCTCAATCAGCCCCAGCATTTT. This sequence encodes CAWSTGSLNQPQHF.

The V call is TRBV30, the J call TRBJ2-2; D is unclear. Per the germline V gene, CDR1 is GTSNPN and CDR2 is SVGIG (reference sequence). V was clipped by 1 base and J by 4 bases, with 10 bases between them. The CDR3 runs to 14 residues. This chain's CDR3 is CAWSATVRTGELFF. CDR3 bases: TGTGCCTGGAGTGCCACTGTCCGCACCGGGGAGCTGTTTTTT. Complete variable domain (other parts from reference TRBV30 and TRBJ2-2): SQTIHQWPATLVQPVGSPLSLECTVEGTSNPNLYWYRQAAGRGLQLLFYSVGIGQISSEVPQNLSASRPQDRQFILSSKKLLLSDSGFYLCAWSATVRTGELFFGEGSRLTVL.